The 2 T cell receptor beta chains below were found in one sample sequenced in a study of T cell repertoires in cytomegalovirus infection. Antigen specificity for these receptors is unknown. MiXCR, run by TCRdb on the reads, gives a single entry per CDR3 protein. The table includes hundreds of thousands of distinct CDR3 sequences, about 27% detected once. The sample was cultured PBMCs, taken from culture after CMV antigen stimulation. The receptors come from a human donor in good health (CMV status not recorded). Some clones in this sample may be carry-over from other donors' samples.

This clonotype was detected only a few times. The chain recombines TRBV6-1 with TRBJ2-7; 7 bases map to TRBD2. J lost 2 bases, V lost 5 bases, and 9 bases had no gene match. Germline-derived CDR1 and CDR2 are MNHNS and SASEGT. CDR3 length: 15 amino acids. As DNA, the CDR3 is TGTGCCAGCAGTTCCGGACTAGGACGGACCTACGAGCAGTACTTC. It is translated as CASSSGLGRTYEQYF.

The rearrangement links TRBV6-1 to TRBJ2-5, with D perhaps matching TRBD1 (6 bases). Trimming pared 5 bases from V and 1 base from J, leaving 11 bases between. The germline V gene has CDR1 MNHNS and CDR2 SASEGT. CDR3 length: 14 residues. CDR3: CASSLDRSQETQYF. The CDR3 region has the DNA TGTGCCAGCAGTTTAGACAGGAGCCAAGAGACCCAGTACTTC.